The 5 T cell receptor beta chains below all came from one sample that was sequenced in a study of Tregs in tolerant kidney transplant recipients. Repertoires were generated with immunoSEQ multiplex PCR, while TCRdb's copy carries only in-frame clones and drops some. Among 100,000 to 150,000 clones listed, roughly 93% were seen once. The sample comprised CD4+ T cells from blood. The origin of the receptors is a human donor in good health.

The V and J genes are TRBV6-6 and TRBJ2-7; D perhaps matches TRBD1 (5 bases). V lost 0 bases and J 4 bases, leaving 16 bases between the germline ends. CDR1 MNHNY and CDR2 SVGAGI come from the germline V gene (reference sequence). This CDR3 has 16 amino acids. CDR3 region: CASSYSYSGRVYEQYF. As DNA, the CDR3 is TGTGCCAGCAGTTACTCGTATTCGGGCAGGGTGTACGAGCAGTACTTC.

This chain joins TRBV30 and TRBJ2-7; possibly TRBD2 for D (5 bases). Trimming left V 1 base short and J 3 bases short, with 7 bases between. Per germline, CDR1 GTSNPN and CDR2 SVGIG (reference sequence). This CDR3 comprises 12 residues. This CDR3 is CAWSEGLYEQYF. Here the CDR3 DNA reads TGTGCCTGGAGTGAAGGACTCTACGAGCAGTACTTC. The full variable domain, with the rest looked up from reference TRBV30 and TRBJ2-7, is SQTIHQWPATLVQPVGSPLSLECTVEGTSNPNLYWYRQAAGRGLQLLFYSVGIGQISSEVPQNLSASRPQDRQFILSSKKLLLSDSGFYLCAWSEGLYEQYFGPGTRLTVT.

The chain links TRBV7-8 to TRBJ2-5; the match to TRBD1 covers 8 bases. CDR1 SGHVS and CDR2 FQNEAQ come from the germline V gene. CDR3 length: 14 residues. J gave up 2 bases and V 10 bases, and 9 bases lay outside the gene matches. CDR3 region: CATTRTGLQETQYF. CDR3 DNA: TGTGCCACAACCCGGACAGGGCTGCAAGAGACCCAGTACTTC.

This chain uses TRBV6-6 with TRBJ1-2; TRBD1 aligns across 9 bases. The germline CDR1 and CDR2 sequences are MNHNY and SVGAGI (reference sequence). The V gene end was trimmed by 5 bases and the J gene end by 5 bases; junction bases not matched to a gene: 6. The CDR3 runs to 14 residues. The CDR3 region has the DNA TGTGCCAGCAGTAGCGGACAGGGGTGGTATGGCTACACCTTC. Protein: CASSSGQGWYGYTF.

This clone is a singleton in its sample. The chain carries TRBV19 and TRBJ2-7, with 9 bases matching TRBD1. The CDR3 sequence is 14 residues long. J gave up 5 bases and V 6 bases, and 8 bases lay outside the gene matches. Germline V lookup: CDR1 LNHDA, CDR2 SQIVND (reference sequence). CDR3 residues: CASSVTGGINEQYF. The CDR3 region has the DNA TGTGCCAGTAGCGTGACAGGGGGGATCAACGAGCAGTACTTC.